This T cell receptor beta chain was identified during a study of T cell responses to AZD1222 COVID-19 vaccine. Study at large: The study pooled second doses at about 4 or about 12 weeks.

Regarding the study as a whole: Only a handful of AZD1222 recipients, more than 5 in all, had baseline seropositivity. The donors showed a predominance of white British ancestry and of females, with possible underestimation of clonal diversity.

Here immunoSEQ multiplex PCR was the method, and the copy in TCRdb shows in-frame clones only, minus some. The repertoire has roughly 96,000 clones, roughly 87% of them found once; the top ten carry around 1.5%. Turning to this clone: No antigen is known for it.

Trimming at V came to 5 bases and at J to 1 base, leaving 8 bases not matched to a gene. Per germline, CDR1 SEHNR and CDR2 FQNEAQ (reference sequence). The CDR3 is made up of 17 amino acids. The TCR was taken from an adult in good health. Sequenced material: peripheral blood, taken on day 0 of AZD1222 vaccination. The chain joins TRBV7-9 to TRBJ2-7; 13 nucleotides match TRBD2. The CDR3 DNA reads as TGTGCCAGCAGCCCCACTAGCGGGGGGGCCTCGTCCTACGAGCAGTACTTC. This codes for CASSPTSGGASSYEQYF.